This is a list of T cell receptor beta chains from one sample in a study of blood T cell repertoires in COVID-19. TCRdb keeps only in-frame clones here, not all; method: immunoSEQ multiplex PCR. The table has under 200,000 clones, around 86% seen once. Sequences were obtained from peripheral blood. The receptors stem from a man in his sixties with COVID-19, enrolled during active disease. Each CDR3 is given with its conserved first and last residue. The D gene is left open where the match is weak.

TRBV5-8	TRBJ1-2	-	TGTGCCAGCATCCGTCCCCGGCTAGCTAACTATGGCTACACCTTC	CASIRPRLANYGYTF
TRBV25-1	TRBJ1-1	TRBD1	TGTGCCAGCAGAGAGACAGGGGTATATACTGAAGCTTTCTTT	CASRETGVYTEAFF
TRBV6-6	TRBJ1-5	-	TGTGCCAGCAGTTACTCCGTTAATAGCAATCAGCCCCAGCATTTT	CASSYSVNSNQPQHF
TRBV7-9	TRBJ2-1	-	TGTGCCAGCAGCTCCGACTTCTACAATGAGCAGTTCTTC	CASSSDFYNEQFF
TRBV7-3	TRBJ1-6	TRBD1	TGTGCCAGCAGATTAACCCGGGACAGTAATTCACCCCTCCACTTT	CASRLTRDSNSPLHF
TRBV19	TRBJ1-3	-	TGTGCCAGTAGTACAGGCTCGGGAAACACCATATATTTT	CASSTGSGNTIYF
TRBV12-3/TRBV12-4	TRBJ1-2	-	TGTGCCGAAAGGGGGTGGTTTGGAGGCTACACCTTC	CAERGWFGGYTF
TRBV5-8	TRBJ2-2	-	TGTGCCAGCAGGATACAGGGTACGGGCGGGGAGCTGTTTTTT	CASRIQGTGGELFF
TRBV28	TRBJ2-1	-	TGTGCCAGCAGTTTGTCAGGGTTCGGGCAGTTCTTC	CASSLSGFGQFF
TRBV7-2	TRBJ2-5	TRBD1	TGTGCCAGCAGCTTTGGACAGGGCATTCAAGAGACCCAGTACTTC	CASSFGQGIQETQYF
TRBV9	TRBJ2-2	-	TGTGCCAGCAGCGTATTGGCAACCGGGACACAAAGGGGCACCGGGGAGCTGTTTTTT	CASSVLATGTQRGTGELFF